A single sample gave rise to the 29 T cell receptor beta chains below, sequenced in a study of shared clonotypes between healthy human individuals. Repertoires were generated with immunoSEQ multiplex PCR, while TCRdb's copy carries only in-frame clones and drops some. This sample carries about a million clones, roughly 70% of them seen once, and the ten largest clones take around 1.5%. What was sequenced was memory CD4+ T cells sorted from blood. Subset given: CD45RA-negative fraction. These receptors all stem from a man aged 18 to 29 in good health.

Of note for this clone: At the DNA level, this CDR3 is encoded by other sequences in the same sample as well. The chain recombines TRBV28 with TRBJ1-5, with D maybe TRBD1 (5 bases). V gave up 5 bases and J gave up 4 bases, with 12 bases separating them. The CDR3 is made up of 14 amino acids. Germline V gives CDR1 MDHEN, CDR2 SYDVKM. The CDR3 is CASSPGGGNQPQHF. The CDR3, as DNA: TGTGCCAGCAGTCCCGGGGGGGGGAATCAGCCCCAGCATTTT.

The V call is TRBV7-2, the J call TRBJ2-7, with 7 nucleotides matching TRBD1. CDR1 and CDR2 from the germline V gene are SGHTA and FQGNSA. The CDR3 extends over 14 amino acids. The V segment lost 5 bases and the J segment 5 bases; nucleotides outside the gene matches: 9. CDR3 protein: CASSLGQPPHEQYF. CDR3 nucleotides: TGTGCCAGCAGCCTGGGACAGCCCCCTCACGAGCAGTACTTC.

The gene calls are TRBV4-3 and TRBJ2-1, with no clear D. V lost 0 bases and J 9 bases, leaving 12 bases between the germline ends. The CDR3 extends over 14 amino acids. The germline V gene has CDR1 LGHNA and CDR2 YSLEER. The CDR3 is CASSQEPRRVEQFF. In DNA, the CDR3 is TGCGCCAGCAGCCAAGAGCCCAGACGAGTTGAGCAGTTCTTC.

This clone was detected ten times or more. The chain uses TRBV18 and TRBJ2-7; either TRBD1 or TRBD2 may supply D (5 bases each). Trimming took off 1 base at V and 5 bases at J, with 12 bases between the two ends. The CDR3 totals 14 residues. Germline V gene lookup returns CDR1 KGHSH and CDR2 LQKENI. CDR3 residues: CASSPLSGTDEQYF. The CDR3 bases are TGTGCCAGCTCACCACTCTCAGGGACCGACGAGCAGTACTTC.

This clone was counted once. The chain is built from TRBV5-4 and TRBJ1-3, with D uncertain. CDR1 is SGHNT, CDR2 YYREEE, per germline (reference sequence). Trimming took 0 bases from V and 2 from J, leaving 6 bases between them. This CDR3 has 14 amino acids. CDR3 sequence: CASSLGGPGNTIYF. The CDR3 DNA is TGTGCCAGCAGCTTGGGCGGCCCTGGAAACACCATATATTTT.

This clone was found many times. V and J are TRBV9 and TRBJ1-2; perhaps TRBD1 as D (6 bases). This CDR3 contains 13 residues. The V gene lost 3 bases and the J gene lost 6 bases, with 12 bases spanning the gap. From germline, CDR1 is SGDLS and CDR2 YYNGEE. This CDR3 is CASSGGPLHGYTF. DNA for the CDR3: TGTGCCAGCAGCGGGGGGCCGCTCCATGGCTACACCTTC.

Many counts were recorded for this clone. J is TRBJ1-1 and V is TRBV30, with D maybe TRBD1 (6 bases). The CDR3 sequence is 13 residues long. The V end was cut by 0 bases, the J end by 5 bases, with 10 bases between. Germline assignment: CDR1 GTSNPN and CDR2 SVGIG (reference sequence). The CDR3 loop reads CAWSVQGETEAFF. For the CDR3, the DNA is TGTGCCTGGAGTGTACAGGGTGAGACTGAAGCTTTCTTT. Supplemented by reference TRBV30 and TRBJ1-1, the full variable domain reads SQTIHQWPATLVQPVGSPLSLECTVEGTSNPNLYWYRQAAGRGLQLLFYSVGIGQISSEVPQNLSASRPQDRQFILSSKKLLLSDSGFYLCAWSVQGETEAFFGQGTRLTVV.

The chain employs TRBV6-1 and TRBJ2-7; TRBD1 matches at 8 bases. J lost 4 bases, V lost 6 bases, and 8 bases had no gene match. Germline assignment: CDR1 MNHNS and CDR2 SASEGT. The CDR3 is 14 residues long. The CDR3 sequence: CASSAVRDRYEQYF. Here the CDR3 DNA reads TGTGCCAGCAGCGCCGTTAGGGACAGGTACGAGCAGTACTTC.

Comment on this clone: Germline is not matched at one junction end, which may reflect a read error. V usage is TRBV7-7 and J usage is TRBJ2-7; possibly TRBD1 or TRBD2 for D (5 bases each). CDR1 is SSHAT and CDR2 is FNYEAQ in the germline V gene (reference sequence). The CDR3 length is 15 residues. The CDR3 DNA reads TGTGCTAGCAGCGGAAGTACGGGGCTAGGCGTCGAGCAGTACTTC. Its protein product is CASSGSTGLGVEQYF.

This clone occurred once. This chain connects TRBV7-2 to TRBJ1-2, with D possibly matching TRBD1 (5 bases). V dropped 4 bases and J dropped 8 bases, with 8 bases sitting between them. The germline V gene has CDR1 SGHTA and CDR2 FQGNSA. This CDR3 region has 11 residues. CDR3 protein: CASSSWGGYTF. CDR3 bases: TGTGCCAGCAGCTCCTGGGGGGGCTACACCTTC.

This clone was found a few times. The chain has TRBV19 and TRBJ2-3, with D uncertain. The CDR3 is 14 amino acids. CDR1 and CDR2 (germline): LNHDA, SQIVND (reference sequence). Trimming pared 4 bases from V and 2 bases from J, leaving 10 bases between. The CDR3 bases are TGTGCCAGTAGTACGCACCGTCCCACAGATACGCAGTATTTT. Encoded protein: CASSTHRPTDTQYF.

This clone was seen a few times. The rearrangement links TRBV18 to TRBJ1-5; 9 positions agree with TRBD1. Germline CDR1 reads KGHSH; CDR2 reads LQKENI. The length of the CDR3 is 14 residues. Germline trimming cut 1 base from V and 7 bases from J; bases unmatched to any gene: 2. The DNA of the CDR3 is TGTGCCAGCTCACCACAGGGACAGGGCCAGCCCCAGCATTTT. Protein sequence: CASSPQGQGQPQHF.

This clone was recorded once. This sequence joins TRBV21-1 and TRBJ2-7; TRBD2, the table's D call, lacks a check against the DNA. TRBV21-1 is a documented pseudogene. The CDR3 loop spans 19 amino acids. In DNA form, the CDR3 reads TGTGCCAGCAGCAAACCGATTCTCCGAGCGGTGGGAGGGCCTCACGAGCAGTACTTC. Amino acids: CASSKPILRAVGGPHEQYF.

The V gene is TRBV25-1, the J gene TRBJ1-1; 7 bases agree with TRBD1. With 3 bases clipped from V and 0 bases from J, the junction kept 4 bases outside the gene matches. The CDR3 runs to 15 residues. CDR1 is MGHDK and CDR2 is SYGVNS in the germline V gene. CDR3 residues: CASSDSGTVNTEAFF. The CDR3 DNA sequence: TGTGCCAGCAGTGACTCCGGGACAGTGAACACTGAAGCTTTCTTT.

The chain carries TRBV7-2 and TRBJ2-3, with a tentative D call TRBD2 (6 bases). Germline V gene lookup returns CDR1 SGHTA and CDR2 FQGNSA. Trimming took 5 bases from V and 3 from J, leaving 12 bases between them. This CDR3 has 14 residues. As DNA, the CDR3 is TGTGCCAGCAGCCCGGGACTGGAGACAGATACGCAGTATTTT. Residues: CASSPGLETDTQYF.

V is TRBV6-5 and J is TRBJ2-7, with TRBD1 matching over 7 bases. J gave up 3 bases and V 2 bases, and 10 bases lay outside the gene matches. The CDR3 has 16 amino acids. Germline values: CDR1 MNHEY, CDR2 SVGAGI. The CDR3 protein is CASSYDPQGSFYEQYF. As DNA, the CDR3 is TGTGCCAGCAGTTACGACCCACAGGGGAGCTTCTACGAGCAGTACTTC.

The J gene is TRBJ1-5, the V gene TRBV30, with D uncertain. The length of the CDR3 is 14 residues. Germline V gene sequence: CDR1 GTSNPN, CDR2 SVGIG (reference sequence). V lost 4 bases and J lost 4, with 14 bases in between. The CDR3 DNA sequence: TGTGCCTGGAACCCACAAGGAGGGAATCAGCCCCAGCATTTT. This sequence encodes CAWNPQGGNQPQHF.

CDR3 loop: CASSLWGGAETQYF. The CDR3 region has the DNA TGTGCCAGCAGCTTATGGGGGGGCGCAGAGACCCAGTACTTC. V is TRBV7-2 and J is TRBJ2-5, with D perhaps matching TRBD2 (7 bases). Germline V gives CDR1 SGHTA, CDR2 FQGNSA. This CDR3 comprises 14 residues. Deletions cut 2 bases from V and 4 bases from J, with 11 bases between. Combining the CDR3 with reference TRBV7-2 and TRBJ2-5 gives the whole variable domain GAGVSQSPSNKVTEKGKDVELRCDPISGHTALYWYRQSLGQGLEFLIYFQGNSAPDKSGLPSDRFSAERTGGSVSTLTIQRTQQEDSAVYLCASSLWGGAETQYFGPGTRLLVL.

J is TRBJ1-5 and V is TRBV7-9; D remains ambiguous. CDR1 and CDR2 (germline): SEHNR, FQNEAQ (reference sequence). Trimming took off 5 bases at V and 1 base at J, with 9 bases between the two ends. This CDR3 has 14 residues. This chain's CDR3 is CASSQTESNQPQHF. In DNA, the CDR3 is TGTGCCAGCAGCCAGACGGAGAGCAATCAGCCCCAGCATTTT.

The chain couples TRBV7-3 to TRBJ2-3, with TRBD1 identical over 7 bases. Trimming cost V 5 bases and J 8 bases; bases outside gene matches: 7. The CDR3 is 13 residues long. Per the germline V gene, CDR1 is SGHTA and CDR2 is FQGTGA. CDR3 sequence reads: CASSRSQGSTQYF. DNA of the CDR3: TGTGCCAGCAGCCGTTCACAGGGGAGTACGCAGTATTTT.

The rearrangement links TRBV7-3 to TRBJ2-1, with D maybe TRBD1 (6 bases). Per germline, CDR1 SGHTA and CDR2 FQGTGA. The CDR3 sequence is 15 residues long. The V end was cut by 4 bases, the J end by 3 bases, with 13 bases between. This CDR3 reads CASSSIRDNYNEQFF. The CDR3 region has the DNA TGTGCCAGCAGCTCAATCCGGGACAACTACAATGAGCAGTTCTTC.

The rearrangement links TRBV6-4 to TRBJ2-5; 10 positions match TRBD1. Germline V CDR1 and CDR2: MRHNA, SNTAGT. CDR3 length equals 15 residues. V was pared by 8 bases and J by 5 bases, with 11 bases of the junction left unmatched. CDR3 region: CASRPRDRGSETQYF. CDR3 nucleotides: TGTGCCAGCCGCCCCCGGGACAGGGGTTCCGAGACCCAGTACTTC.

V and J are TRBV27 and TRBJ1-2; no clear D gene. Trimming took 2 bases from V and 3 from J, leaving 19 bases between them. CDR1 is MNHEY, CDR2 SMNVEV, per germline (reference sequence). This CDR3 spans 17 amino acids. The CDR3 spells CASSLGVGSGGYYGYTF. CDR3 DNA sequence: TGTGCCAGCAGTTTAGGGGTTGGCTCCGGAGGGTACTATGGCTACACCTTC.

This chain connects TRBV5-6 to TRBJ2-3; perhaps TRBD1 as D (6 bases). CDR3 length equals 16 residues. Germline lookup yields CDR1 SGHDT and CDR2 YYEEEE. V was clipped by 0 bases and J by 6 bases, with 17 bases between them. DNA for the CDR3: TGTGCCAGCAGCTTGGTTAACAGGGTCGGGTGGGATACGCAGTATTTT. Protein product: CASSLVNRVGWDTQYF. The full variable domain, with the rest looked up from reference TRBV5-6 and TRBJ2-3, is DAGVTQSPTHLIKTRGQQVTLRCSPKSGHDTVSWYQQALGQGPQFIFQYYEEEERQRGNFPDRFSGHQFPNYSSELNVNALLLGDSALYLCASSLVNRVGWDTQYFGPGTRLTVL.

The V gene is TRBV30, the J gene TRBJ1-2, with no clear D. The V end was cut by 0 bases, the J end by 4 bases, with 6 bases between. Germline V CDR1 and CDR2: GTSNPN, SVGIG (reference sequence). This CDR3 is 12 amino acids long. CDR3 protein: CAWSVKLYGYTF. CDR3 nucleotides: TGTGCCTGGAGTGTAAAACTCTATGGCTACACCTTC.

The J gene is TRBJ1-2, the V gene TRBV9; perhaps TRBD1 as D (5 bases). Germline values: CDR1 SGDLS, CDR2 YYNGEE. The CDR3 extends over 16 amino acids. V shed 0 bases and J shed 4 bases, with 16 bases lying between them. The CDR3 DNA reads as TGTGCCAGCAGCGTAGCCCCCGGGACCGCCGCCTATGGCTACACCTTC. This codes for CASSVAPGTAAYGYTF.

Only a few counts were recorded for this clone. CDR3 nucleotides: TGCAGCGTTGTGTTAGGACAGAGATTCACTGAAGCTTTCTTT. It is translated as CSVVLGQRFTEAFF. V and J are TRBV29-1 and TRBJ1-1; perhaps TRBD1 as D (6 bases). The CDR3 has 14 residues. Per the germline V gene, CDR1 is SQVTM and CDR2 is ANQGSEA. The V end lost 4 bases, the J end lost 4 bases, and 16 bases lay between the germline ends.

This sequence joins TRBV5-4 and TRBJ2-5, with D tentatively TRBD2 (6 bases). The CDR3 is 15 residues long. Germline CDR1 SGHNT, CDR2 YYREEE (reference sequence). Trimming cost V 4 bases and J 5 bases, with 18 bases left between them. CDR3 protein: CASSRDPGRDETQYF. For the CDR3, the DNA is TGTGCCAGCAGCCGGGACCCCGGGCGGGACGAGACCCAGTACTTC.

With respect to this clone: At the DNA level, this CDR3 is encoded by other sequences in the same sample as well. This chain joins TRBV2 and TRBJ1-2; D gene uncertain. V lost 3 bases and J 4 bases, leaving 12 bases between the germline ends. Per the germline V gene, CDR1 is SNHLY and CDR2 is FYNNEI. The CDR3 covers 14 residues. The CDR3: CASSDGTGGYGYTF. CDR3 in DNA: TGTGCCAGCAGTGATGGTACGGGCGGCTATGGCTACACCTTC.